The 19 T cell receptor beta chains listed next were all sequenced from one sample in a study of T cell changes during pregnancy in multiple sclerosis. Libraries were prepared by immunoSEQ multiplex PCR; TCRdb keeps only in-frame clonotypes and omits some of them. This table holds approximately 28,000 clones, approximately 90% found once. The sequencing here drew on peripheral blood, taken in the first trimester of pregnancy. The receptor set was obtained from a female donor in good health, enrolled as a control in a pregnancy study.

This clone was counted between two and nine times. This sequence joins TRBV6-4 and TRBJ2-1; TRBD1 agrees at 11 bases. This CDR3 has 15 residues. V was pared by 0 bases and J by 6 bases, with 1 base of the junction left unmatched. Germline loops: CDR1 MRHNA, CDR2 SNTAGT. The CDR3 nucleotides are TGTGCCAGCAGTGACTCCGGGACAGGGGGCAATGAGCAGTTCTTC. Translating gives CASSDSGTGGNEQFF.

CDR3 in DNA: TGTGCCAGCAGTCCTAGCGGGGGGATCACAGATACGCAGTATTTT. Its protein is CASSPSGGITDTQYF. V and J are TRBV5-5 and TRBJ2-3, with TRBD2 matching 11 bases. V lost 5 bases and J lost 2; bases outside the gene matches: 4. The CDR3 covers 15 residues. Per germline, CDR1 SGHKS and CDR2 YYEKEE (reference sequence).

The chain carries TRBV27 and TRBJ2-1, with a possible D match to TRBD1 (9 bases). V was shortened by 6 bases and J by 5 bases, with 23 bases between the two germline ends. The V gene's germline CDR1 is MNHEY and CDR2 SMNVEV (reference sequence). There are 17 residues in the CDR3. As DNA, the CDR3 is TGTGCCAGCAGATTGGACAGGGGACTAGGCGGGAACAATGAGCAGTTCTTC. Amino acids: CASRLDRGLGGNNEQFF.

The chain links TRBV1 to TRBJ2-2; the table gives TRBD2 as D, unverified against the DNA. TRBV1 is deemed a pseudogene. This CDR3 has 16 residues. In DNA, the CDR3 is TGCACCAGCAGCCAAGTTACTAGTTGTGTGGCCGGGGAGCTGTTTTTT. It is translated as CTSSQVTSCVAGELFF.

This clone appeared a single time. J is TRBJ2-3 and V is TRBV5-4, with D tentatively TRBD2 (6 bases). The CDR3 length is 15 residues. Germline V gene data show CDR1 as SGHNT and CDR2 as YYREEE (reference sequence). The V gene lost 4 bases and the J gene lost 3 bases, with 15 bases spanning the gap. CDR3 amino acids: CASSPSGGVTDTQYF. CDR3 DNA: TGTGCCAGCAGCCCCTCCGGGGGTGTAACAGATACGCAGTATTTT.

The chain has TRBV19 and TRBJ2-1; maybe TRBD2 (5 bases). Germline values: CDR1 LNHDA, CDR2 SQIVND (reference sequence). This CDR3 is 12 amino acids long. V was cut by 6 bases and J by 10 bases, with 13 bases left in between. The CDR3 DNA is TGTGCCAGTAGCCTAACCAGAGGGGAGCAGTTCTTC. It yields the protein CASSLTRGEQFF.

The J gene is TRBJ2-7, the V gene TRBV27; the D gene is possibly TRBD2 (6 bases). From germline, CDR1 is MNHEY and CDR2 SMNVEV (reference sequence). V was shortened by 5 bases and J by 4 bases, with 9 bases between the two germline ends. This CDR3 has 12 residues. The CDR3 DNA follows: TGTGCCAGCAGTCCCGGGGGTTACGAGCAGTACTTC. This sequence encodes CASSPGGYEQYF.

J is TRBJ1-5 and V is TRBV19, with D possibly being TRBD1 (6 bases). There are 15 residues in the CDR3. In germline, CDR1 is LNHDA, CDR2 SQIVND (reference sequence). V was pared by 6 bases and J by 1 base, with 13 bases between. In DNA, the CDR3 is TGTGCCAGTAGGATGGCCGGACAGAGCAATCAGCCCCAGCATTTT. Translating gives CASRMAGQSNQPQHF.

The J gene is TRBJ1-3, the V gene TRBV9; 8 bases fit TRBD1. Germline V CDR1 and CDR2: SGDLS, YYNGEE. CDR3 length: 15 amino acids. V gave up 3 bases and J gave up 3 bases; unmatched junction bases: 5. CDR3 nucleotide sequence: TGTGCCAGCAGCGGACAGGGGCAGGGTGGAAACACCATATATTTT. Protein sequence: CASSGQGQGGNTIYF.

The J gene is TRBJ2-7, the V gene TRBV11-1, with D possibly TRBD1 on 6 matching bases. CDR1 and CDR2 from the germline V gene are SGHAT and FQDESV (reference sequence). V lost 3 bases and J 3 bases, leaving 12 bases between the germline ends. CDR3 length equals 14 residues. The CDR3 DNA is TGTGCCAGCAGCTTCGAATCAGGGGACTACGAGCAGTACTTC. Amino acids: CASSFESGDYEQYF. Full variable domain (rest looked up from reference TRBV11-1 and TRBJ2-7): EAEVAQSPRYKITEKSQAVAFWCDPISGHATLYWYRQILGQGPELLVQFQDESVVDDSQLPKDRFSAERLKGVDSTLKIQPAELGDSAMYLCASSFESGDYEQYFGPGTRLTVT.

This chain links TRBV30 with TRBJ2-1; no firm D call. Trimming removed 7 bases at V and 9 bases at J, with 22 bases between. The CDR3 has 14 amino acids. Looked up from germline, CDR1 is GTSNPN and CDR2 is SVGIG (reference sequence). CDR3 nucleotide sequence: TGTGCCTTACACCCTGAGCGCAGTGTGTCTGAGCAGTTCTTC. Its translation: CALHPERSVSEQFF.

This clone was seen just once. This chain joins TRBV6-5 and TRBJ1-4; perhaps TRBD1 as D (5 bases). Trimming removed 5 bases at V and 7 bases at J, with 14 bases between. The CDR3 length is 14 residues. Looked up from germline, CDR1 is MNHEY and CDR2 is SVGAGI. In DNA form, the CDR3 reads TGTGCCAGCAGTCCGGGGGGAACTCCTGAAAAACTGTTTTTT. It yields the protein CASSPGGTPEKLFF.

V and J are TRBV29-1 and TRBJ2-7, with 9 positions matching TRBD2. Per germline, CDR1 SQVTM and CDR2 ANQGSEA. CDR3 length: 15 residues. The V gene end was trimmed by 2 bases and the J gene end by 4 bases; junction bases not matched to a gene: 9. The CDR3 spells CSVELEASGKYEQYF. The CDR3 DNA reads TGCAGCGTTGAATTAGAGGCTAGCGGGAAATACGAGCAGTACTTC.

This clone was seen just once. V and J are TRBV2 and TRBJ2-7; TRBD1 matches 7 bases. The CDR3 is made up of 12 amino acids. The V segment lost 7 bases and the J segment 5 bases; nucleotides outside the gene matches: 5. The germline CDR1 and CDR2 sequences are SNHLY and FYNNEI. Here the CDR3 DNA reads TGTGCCAGCACTCGGGACAGCCACGAGCAGTACTTC. Residues: CASTRDSHEQYF.

V and J are TRBV5-1 and TRBJ2-3, with 8 bases fitting TRBD1. This CDR3 has 15 residues. Germline V CDR1 and CDR2: SGHRS, YFSETQ. Trimming cost V 2 bases and J 2 bases; bases outside gene matches: 4. DNA of the CDR3: TGCGCCAGCAGCTTCGGACAGGGTCTCACAGATACGCAGTATTTT. It yields the protein CASSFGQGLTDTQYF.

The chain carries TRBV2 and TRBJ1-5; no reliable D call. This CDR3 has 13 residues. The V gene's germline CDR1 is SNHLY and CDR2 FYNNEI. V dropped 7 bases and J dropped 5 bases, with 12 bases sitting between them. The CDR3 DNA sequence: TGTGCCAGCACCGACGGGGAGGATCAGCCCCAGCATTTT. Residues: CASTDGEDQPQHF.

In the case of this clone: Its ends do not fully match the called genes, so a read error is possible. V usage is TRBV4-3 and J usage is TRBJ1-1; possibly TRBD1 for D (5 bases). The germline gives CDR1 LGHNA, CDR2 YSLEER. The CDR3 length is 15 residues. The CDR3 DNA sequence: TGCGCCAGCAGCCAGACCCGGGGGTTGAAGACTGAAGCTTTCTTT. It codes for CASSQTRGLKTEAFF.

This clone was found once. The J gene is TRBJ2-5, the V gene TRBV7-9; TRBD2 aligns across 7 bases. The CDR3 contains 16 residues. Germline CDR1 SEHNR, CDR2 FQNEAQ (reference sequence). V gave up 3 bases and J gave up 6 bases; unmatched junction bases: 13. CDR3 residues: CASSLASGASPKTQYF. The CDR3, as DNA: TGTGCCAGCAGCTTGGCGAGCGGGGCCTCCCCAAAGACCCAGTACTTC.

The chain couples TRBV19 to TRBJ2-7; no definite D call. Per germline, CDR1 LNHDA and CDR2 SQIVND (reference sequence). The CDR3 is 16 residues long. Trimming left V 5 bases short and J 1 base short, with 18 bases between. The CDR3 loop reads CASSPSSSGWSYEQYF. The CDR3 nucleotides are TGTGCCAGTAGTCCATCTTCGTCCGGGTGGTCCTACGAGCAGTACTTC.